This T cell receptor (beta chain) was captured in a study of control samples from healthy donors and cancer patients. Method: immunoSEQ multiplex PCR; TCRdb's copy keeps in-frame clones and lacks some. There are about 160,000 clones in the sample; just under 95% occur only once, and about 9.3% lies in the top ten. The sequence was obtained from a middle-aged woman in good health. Sequencing used blood.

The CDR3 nucleotides are TGTGCCAGCAGCTCTCACGCTGGTGGACAGGGGAATGGCTACACCTTC. It translates to CASSSHAGGQGNGYTF. The V gene is TRBV7-2, the J gene TRBJ1-2; 9 bases agree with TRBD1. J gave up 6 bases and V 4 bases, and 12 bases lay outside the gene matches. The CDR3 spans 16 residues. Germline values: CDR1 SGHTA, CDR2 FQGNSA. The full variable domain, with the rest looked up from reference TRBV7-2 and TRBJ1-2, is GAGVSQSPSNKVTEKGKDVELRCDPISGHTALYWYRQSLGQGLEFLIYFQGNSAPDKSGLPSDRFSAERTGGSVSTLTIQRTQQEDSAVYLCASSSHAGGQGNGYTFGSGTRLTVV.